These T cell receptor beta chains were read from a single sample in a study of control samples from healthy donors and cancer patients. The repertoire was sequenced with immunoSEQ multiplex PCR; TCRdb's copy has only in-frame clones and lacks some. The profile shows more than 85,000 clones, about 92% of them singletons. Sample: blood. The receptors were gathered from a woman aged 18-29 years in good health. Both conserved end residues are part of each CDR3. D genes are given only for firm matches. Clone size is not always given. Where it is, it says once, few, many or a class for expanded clones.

CDR3 length: 13; D gene: NA; V gene: TRBV10-1; clone size: NA; J gene: TRBJ2-2; CDR3 DNA: TGCGCCAGCAGTGAAACGAGGACCGGGGAGCTGTTTTTT; CDR3 protein: CASSETRTGELFF
CDR3 length: 15; D gene: NA; V gene: TRBV6-2/TRBV6-3; clone size: few; J gene: TRBJ2-2; CDR3 DNA: TGTGCCAGCAGTTATAGCGGTCACAACACCGGGGAGCTGTTTTTT; CDR3 protein: CASSYSGHNTGELFF
CDR3 length: 13; D gene: NA; V gene: TRBV28; clone size: NA; J gene: TRBJ2-7; CDR3 DNA: TGTGCCAGCACTGACGGTTTTCCCTACGAGCAGTACTTC; CDR3 protein: CASTDGFPYEQYF
CDR3 length: 13; D gene: NA; V gene: TRBV5-6; clone size: NA; J gene: TRBJ2-7; CDR3 DNA: TGTGCCAGCAGCTTGGCAGGGAAATACGAGCAGTACTTC; CDR3 protein: CASSLAGKYEQYF
CDR3 length: 14; D gene: NA; V gene: TRBV21-1; clone size: NA; J gene: TRBJ2-7; CDR3 DNA: TGTGCCAGGGCCCCGGGCCGGCTGTCCTACGAGCAGTACTTC; CDR3 protein: CARAPGRLSYEQYF
CDR3 length: 14; D gene: TRBD2; V gene: TRBV10-3; clone size: NA; J gene: TRBJ2-1; CDR3 DNA: TGTGCCATCAGTGAAGGCGGGGGGCTGGATGAGCAGTTCTTC; CDR3 protein: CAISEGGGLDEQFF
CDR3 length: 14; D gene: TRBD1; V gene: TRBV2; clone size: NA; J gene: TRBJ2-7; CDR3 DNA: TGTGCCAGCAGTGGGCCGGGACAGGGCTACGAGCAGTACTTC; CDR3 protein: CASSGPGQGYEQYF
CDR3 length: 15; D gene: NA; V gene: TRBV4-1; clone size: NA; J gene: TRBJ1-6; CDR3 DNA: TGCGCCAGCAGCCAAGGGGGTAACTATAATTCACCCCTCCACTTT; CDR3 protein: CASSQGGNYNSPLHF
CDR3 length: 15; D gene: TRBD1; V gene: TRBV19; clone size: NA; J gene: TRBJ1-1; CDR3 DNA: TGTGCCAGTAGTATAAAAGGACAGGGGAACACTGAAGCTTTCTTT; CDR3 protein: CASSIKGQGNTEAFF
CDR3 length: 13; D gene: NA; V gene: TRBV6-1; clone size: NA; J gene: TRBJ1-2; CDR3 DNA: TGTGCCAGCAGTGAATCACAGTTGGGGGGATACACCTTC; CDR3 protein: CASSESQLGGYTF
CDR3 length: 14; D gene: TRBD1; V gene: TRBV2; clone size: NA; J gene: TRBJ2-7; CDR3 DNA: TGTGCCAGCAGTGTTGAGCACAGGGGGCGAGAGCAGTACTTC; CDR3 protein: CASSVEHRGREQYF
CDR3 length: 11; D gene: NA; V gene: TRBV6-5; clone size: NA; J gene: TRBJ2-7; CDR3 DNA: TGTGCCAGCAGTTACTCCCACGAGCAGTACTTC; CDR3 protein: CASSYSHEQYF
CDR3 length: 15; D gene: TRBD2; V gene: TRBV9; clone size: NA; J gene: TRBJ2-3; CDR3 DNA: TGTGCCAGCAGCGTTCTAGCGGGTAGCACAGATACGCAGTATTTT; CDR3 protein: CASSVLAGSTDTQYF
CDR3 length: 14; D gene: TRBD2; V gene: TRBV20-1; clone size: NA; J gene: TRBJ2-7; CDR3 DNA: TGCAGTGCTAGTGGTAGCGGGCTATCCTACGAGCAGTACTTC; CDR3 protein: CSASGSGLSYEQYF
CDR3 length: 15; D gene: NA; V gene: TRBV10-3; clone size: NA; J gene: TRBJ1-3; CDR3 DNA: TGTGCCATCAGTGAGCAGGGGAGAACGGGAAACACCATATATTTT; CDR3 protein: CAISEQGRTGNTIYF
CDR3 length: 16; D gene: NA; V gene: TRBV11-2; clone size: NA; J gene: TRBJ1-6; CDR3 DNA: TGTGCCAGCAGCTTAGATCGGCCCACAGAGAATTCACCCCTCCACTTT; CDR3 protein: CASSLDRPTENSPLHF
CDR3 length: 15; D gene: NA; V gene: TRBV6-6; clone size: once; J gene: TRBJ1-1; CDR3 DNA: TGTGCCAGCAGTTACCCAAAGGGGGATTGGATTGAAGCTTTCTTT; CDR3 protein: CASSYPKGDWIEAFF
CDR3 length: 16; D gene: TRBD2; V gene: TRBV4-1; clone size: NA; J gene: TRBJ2-1; CDR3 DNA: TGCGCCAGCAGCTCCCCGGGACTAGCGGGGCGAGATGAGCAGTTCTTC; CDR3 protein: CASSSPGLAGRDEQFF
CDR3 length: 14; D gene: TRBD1; V gene: TRBV27; clone size: NA; J gene: TRBJ1-1; CDR3 DNA: TGTGCCAGCAGTTTTACCCCCCGGGACAGGGAAGCTTTCTTT; CDR3 protein: CASSFTPRDREAFF
CDR3 length: 14; D gene: NA; V gene: TRBV7-9; clone size: NA; J gene: TRBJ2-1; CDR3 DNA: TGTGCCAGCAGCTTAGCGGGGGGCCCCGATGAGCAGTTCTTC; CDR3 protein: CASSLAGGPDEQFF